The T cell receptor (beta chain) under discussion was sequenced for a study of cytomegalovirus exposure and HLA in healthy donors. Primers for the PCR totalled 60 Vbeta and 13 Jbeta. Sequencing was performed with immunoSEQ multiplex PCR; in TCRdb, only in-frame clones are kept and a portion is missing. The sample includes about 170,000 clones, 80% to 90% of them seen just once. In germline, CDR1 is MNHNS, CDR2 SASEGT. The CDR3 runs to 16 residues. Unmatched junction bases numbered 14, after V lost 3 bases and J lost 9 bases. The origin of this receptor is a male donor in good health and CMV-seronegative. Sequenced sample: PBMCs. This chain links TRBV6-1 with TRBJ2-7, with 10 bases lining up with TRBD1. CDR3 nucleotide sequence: TGTGCCAGCAGTGACGGTAACGACAGGGGGCGCGAATTGCAGTACTTC. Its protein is CASSDGNDRGRELQYF.